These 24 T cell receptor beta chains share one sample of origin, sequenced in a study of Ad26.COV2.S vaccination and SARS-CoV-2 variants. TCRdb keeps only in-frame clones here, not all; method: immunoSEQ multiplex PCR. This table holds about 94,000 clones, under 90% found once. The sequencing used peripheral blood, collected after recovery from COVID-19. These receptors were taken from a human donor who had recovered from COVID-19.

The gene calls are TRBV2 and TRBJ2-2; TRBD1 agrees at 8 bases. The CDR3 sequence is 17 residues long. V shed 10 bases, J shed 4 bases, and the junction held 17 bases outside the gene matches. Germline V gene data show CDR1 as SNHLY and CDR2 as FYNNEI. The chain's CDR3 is CAIKAPPGQEVTGELFF. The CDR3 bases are TGTGCCATCAAAGCCCCGCCGGGACAGGAGGTCACCGGGGAGCTGTTTTTT.

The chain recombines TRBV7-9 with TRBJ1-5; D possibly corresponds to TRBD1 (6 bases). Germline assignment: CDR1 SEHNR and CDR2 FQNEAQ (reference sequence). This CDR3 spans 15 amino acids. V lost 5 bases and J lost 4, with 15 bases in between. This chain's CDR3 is CASSLGASLNQPQHF. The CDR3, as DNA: TGTGCCAGCAGCCTGGGGGCATCCTTAAATCAGCCCCAGCATTTT.

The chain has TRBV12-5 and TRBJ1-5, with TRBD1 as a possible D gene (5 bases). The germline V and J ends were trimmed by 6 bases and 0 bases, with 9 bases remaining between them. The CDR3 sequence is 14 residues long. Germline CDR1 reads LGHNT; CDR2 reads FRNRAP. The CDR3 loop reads CASGSGYSNQPQHF. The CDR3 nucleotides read TGTGCTAGTGGCTCAGGGTATAGCAATCAGCCCCAGCATTTT.

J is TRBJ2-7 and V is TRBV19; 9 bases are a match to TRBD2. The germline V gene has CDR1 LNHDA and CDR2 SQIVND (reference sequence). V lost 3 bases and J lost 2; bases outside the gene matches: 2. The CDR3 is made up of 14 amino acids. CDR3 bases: TGTGCCAGTAGTATCCTAGCGGGACCCTACGAGCAGTACTTC. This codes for CASSILAGPYEQYF.

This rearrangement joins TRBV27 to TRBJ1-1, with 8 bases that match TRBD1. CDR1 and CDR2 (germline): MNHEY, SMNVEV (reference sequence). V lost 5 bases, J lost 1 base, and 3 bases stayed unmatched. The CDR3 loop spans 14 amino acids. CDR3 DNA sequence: TGTGCCAGCAGTGCAGGGGGCGCGAACACTGAAGCTTTCTTT. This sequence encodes CASSAGGANTEAFF.

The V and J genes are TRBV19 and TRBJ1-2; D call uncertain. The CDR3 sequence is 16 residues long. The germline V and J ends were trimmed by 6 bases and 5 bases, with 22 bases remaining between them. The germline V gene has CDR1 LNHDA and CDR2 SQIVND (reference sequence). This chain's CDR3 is CASSPVRTAASYGYTF. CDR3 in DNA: TGTGCCAGTAGCCCAGTTCGGACTGCGGCATCGTATGGCTACACCTTC.

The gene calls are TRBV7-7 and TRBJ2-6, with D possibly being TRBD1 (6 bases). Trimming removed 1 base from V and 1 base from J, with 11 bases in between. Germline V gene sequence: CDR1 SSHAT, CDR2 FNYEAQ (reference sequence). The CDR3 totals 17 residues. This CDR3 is CASSLGNRVSGANVLTF. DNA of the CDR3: TGTGCCAGCAGCTTAGGGAACAGGGTTTCTGGGGCCAACGTCCTGACTTTC. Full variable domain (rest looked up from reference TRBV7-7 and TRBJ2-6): GAGVSQSPRYKVTKRGQDVTLRCDPISSHATLYWYQQALGQGPEFLTYFNYEAQPDKSGLPSDRFSAERPEGSISTLTIQRTEQRDSAMYRCASSLGNRVSGANVLTFGAGSRLTVL.

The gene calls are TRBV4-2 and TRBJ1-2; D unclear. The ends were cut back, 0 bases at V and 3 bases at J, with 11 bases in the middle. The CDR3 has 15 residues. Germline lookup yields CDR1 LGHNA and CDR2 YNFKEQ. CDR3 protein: CASSQDRRRDYGYTF. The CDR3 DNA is TGTGCCAGCAGCCAAGATCGACGCCGGGACTATGGCTACACCTTC.

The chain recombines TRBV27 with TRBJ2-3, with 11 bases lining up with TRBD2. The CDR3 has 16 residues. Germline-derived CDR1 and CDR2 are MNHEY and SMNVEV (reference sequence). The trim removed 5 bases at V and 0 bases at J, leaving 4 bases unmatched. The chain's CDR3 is CASSRWTSGSTDTQYF. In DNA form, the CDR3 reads TGTGCCAGCAGTCGGTGGACTAGCGGGAGCACAGATACGCAGTATTTT.

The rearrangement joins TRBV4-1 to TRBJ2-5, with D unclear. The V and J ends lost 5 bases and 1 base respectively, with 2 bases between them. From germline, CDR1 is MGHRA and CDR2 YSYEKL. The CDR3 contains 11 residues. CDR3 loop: CASSFQETQYF. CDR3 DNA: TGCGCCAGCAGCTTCCAAGAGACCCAGTACTTC.

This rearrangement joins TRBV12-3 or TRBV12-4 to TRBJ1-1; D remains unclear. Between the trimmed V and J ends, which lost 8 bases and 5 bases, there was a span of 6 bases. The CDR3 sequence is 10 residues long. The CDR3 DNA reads TGTGCCAGCCATTGGACTGAAGCTTTCTTT. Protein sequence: CASHWTEAFF.

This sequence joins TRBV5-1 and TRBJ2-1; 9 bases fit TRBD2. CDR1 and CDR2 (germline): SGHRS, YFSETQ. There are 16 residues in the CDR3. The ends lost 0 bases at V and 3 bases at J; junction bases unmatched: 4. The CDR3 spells CASSLDTSGYYNEQFF. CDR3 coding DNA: TGCGCCAGCAGCTTGGACACTAGCGGGTACTACAATGAGCAGTTCTTC.

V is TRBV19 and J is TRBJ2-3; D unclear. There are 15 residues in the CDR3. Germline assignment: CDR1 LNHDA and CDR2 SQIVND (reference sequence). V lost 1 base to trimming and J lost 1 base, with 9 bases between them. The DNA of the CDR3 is TGTGCCAGTAGTATAGTCGGCGCAGGCACAGATACGCAGTATTTT. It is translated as CASSIVGAGTDTQYF.

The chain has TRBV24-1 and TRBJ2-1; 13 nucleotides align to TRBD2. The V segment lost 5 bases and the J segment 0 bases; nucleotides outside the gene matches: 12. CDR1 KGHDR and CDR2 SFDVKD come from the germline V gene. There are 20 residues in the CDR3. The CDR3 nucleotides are TGTGCCACCAGTGGTGCCTCCGGGACTAGCGGGAAAGGCTCCTACAATGAGCAGTTCTTC. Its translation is CATSGASGTSGKGSYNEQFF.

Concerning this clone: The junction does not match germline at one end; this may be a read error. The CDR3 sequence: CAGSQGSSRARHYGYTF. The DNA of the CDR3 is TGTGCCGGCAGTCAAGGATCTAGCCGGGCCCGACACTATGGCTACACCTTC. The chain couples TRBV2 to TRBJ1-2; unclear D gene. The CDR3 consists of 17 residues. The germline gives CDR1 SNHLY, CDR2 FYNNEI.

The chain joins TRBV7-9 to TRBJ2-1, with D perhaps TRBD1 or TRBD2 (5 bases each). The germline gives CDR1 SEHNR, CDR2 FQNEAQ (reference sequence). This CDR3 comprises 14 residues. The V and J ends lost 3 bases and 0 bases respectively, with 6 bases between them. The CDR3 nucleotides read TGTGCCAGCAGCTTGGGACCCTCCTACAATGAGCAGTTCTTC. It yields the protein CASSLGPSYNEQFF.

The CDR3 DNA reads TGTGCCAGCAGTCCTCACGGTGAAAACATAGACACGCAGTATTTT. It specifies CASSPHGENIDTQYF. The rearrangement joins TRBV28 to TRBJ2-3; D is ambiguous. Germline CDR1 MDHEN, CDR2 SYDVKM. V lost 5 bases and J 9 bases, leaving 21 bases between the germline ends. This CDR3 spans 15 amino acids. Filled out from reference TRBV28 and TRBJ2-3, the complete variable domain reads DVKVTQSSRYLVKRTGEKVFLECVQDMDHENMFWYRQDPGLGLRLIYFSYDVKMKEKGDIPEGYSVSREKKERFSLILESASTNQTSMYLCASSPHGENIDTQYFGPGTRLTVL.

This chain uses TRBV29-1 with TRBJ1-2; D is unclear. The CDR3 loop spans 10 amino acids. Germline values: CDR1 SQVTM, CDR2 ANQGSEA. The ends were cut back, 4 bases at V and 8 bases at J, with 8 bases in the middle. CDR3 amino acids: CSVGNNGYTF. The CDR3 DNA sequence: TGCAGCGTTGGAAACAACGGCTACACCTTC.

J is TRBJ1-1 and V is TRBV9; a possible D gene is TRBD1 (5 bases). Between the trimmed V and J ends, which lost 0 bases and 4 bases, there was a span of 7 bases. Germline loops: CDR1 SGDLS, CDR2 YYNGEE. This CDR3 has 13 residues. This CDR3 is CASSVGGFTEAFF. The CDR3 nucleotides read TGTGCCAGCAGCGTAGGGGGGTTCACTGAAGCTTTCTTT.

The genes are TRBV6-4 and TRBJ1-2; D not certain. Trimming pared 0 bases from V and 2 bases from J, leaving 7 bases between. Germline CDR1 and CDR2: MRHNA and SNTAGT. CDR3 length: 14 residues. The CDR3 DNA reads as TGTGCCAGCAGTGACTCTGGAAGAAACTATGGCTACACCTTC. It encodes CASSDSGRNYGYTF.

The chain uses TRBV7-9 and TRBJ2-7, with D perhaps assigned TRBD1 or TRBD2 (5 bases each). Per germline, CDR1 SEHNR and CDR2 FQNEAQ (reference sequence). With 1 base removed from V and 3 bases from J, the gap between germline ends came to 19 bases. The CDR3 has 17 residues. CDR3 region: CASSLGGTAGFLYEQYF. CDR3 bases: TGTGCCAGCAGCTTAGGGGGGACGGCAGGGTTCCTCTACGAGCAGTACTTC.

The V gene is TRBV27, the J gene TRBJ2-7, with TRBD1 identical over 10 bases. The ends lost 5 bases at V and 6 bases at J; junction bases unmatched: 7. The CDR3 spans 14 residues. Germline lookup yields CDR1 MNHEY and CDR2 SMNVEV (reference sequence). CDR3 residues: CASSAGTGVSEQYF. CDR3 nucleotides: TGTGCCAGCAGTGCGGGGACAGGGGTTAGCGAGCAGTACTTC.

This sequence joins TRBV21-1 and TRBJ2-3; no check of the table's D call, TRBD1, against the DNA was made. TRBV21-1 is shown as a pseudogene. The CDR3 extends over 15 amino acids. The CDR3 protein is CASNAPGQGEDTQYF. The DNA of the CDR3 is TGTGCCAGCAACGCGCCGGGACAGGGGGAAGATACGCAGTATTTT.

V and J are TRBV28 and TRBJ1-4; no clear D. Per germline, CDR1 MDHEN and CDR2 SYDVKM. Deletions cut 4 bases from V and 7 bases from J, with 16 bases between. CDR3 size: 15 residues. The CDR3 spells CASSSESVPGEKLFF. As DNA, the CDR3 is TGTGCCAGCAGTTCCGAATCGGTCCCGGGTGAAAAACTGTTTTTT.